This paragraph covers one T cell receptor beta chain sequence. Its antigen is unidentified. This PCR relied on a set of 60 Vbeta primers and 13 Jbeta primers. Assay used: immunoSEQ multiplex PCR; TCRdb lists only in-frame clones, some missing. This sample's table reports some 41,000 clones. This specimen comes from a study of cytomegalovirus exposure and HLA in healthy donors. General study results and limits: Within an earlier analysis, most TCR beta V segments proved productive either about 90% or about 30% of the time. Later genetic work tied a missense DCLRE1C variant to beta-chain V and J trimming.

Sequencing was carried out using PBMCs. This receptor was identified in a male donor in good health and CMV-seronegative.

The CDR3 protein is CASGETHGYGYTF. The CDR3 DNA follows: TGTGCCAGCGGGGAGACCCATGGATATGGCTACACCTTC. The rearrangement links TRBV6-1 to TRBJ1-2; the D is unclear. Trimming took 8 bases from V and 5 from J, leaving 15 bases between them. CDR3 size: 13 residues. The germline CDR1 and CDR2 sequences are MNHNS and SASEGT.